Each of the 30 T cell receptor beta chains below was sequenced from the same sample in a study of early T cells in non-severe SARS-CoV-2 infection. TCRdb re-called the 5' RACE reads through MiXCR, storing one row per CDR3 protein. The profile shows tens of thousands of distinct CDR3 sequences, 5% to 6.5% of them singletons. Sequencing input: whole blood. The receptors come from an adult who was a healthcare worker with PCR-confirmed SARS-CoV-2 infection or an uninfected control (not recorded which).

CDR3 region: CASSIDHFQNSYNEQFF. The CDR3 DNA sequence: TGTGCCAGTAGTATAGATCATTTTCAGAACTCCTACAATGAGCAGTTCTTC. This chain links TRBV19 with TRBJ2-1; D ambiguous. V dropped 0 bases and J dropped 0 bases, with 12 bases sitting between them. The CDR3 covers 17 residues. Germline CDR1 is LNHDA and CDR2 is SQIVND (reference sequence). Together with reference TRBV19 and TRBJ2-1, the CDR3 gives the full variable domain: DGGITQSPKYLFRKEGQNVTLSCEQNLNHDAMYWYRQDPGQGLRLIYYSQIVNDFQKGDIAEGYSVSREKKESFPLTVTSAQKNPTAFYLCASSIDHFQNSYNEQFFGPGTRLTVL.

There are many counts of this clonotype. The V call is TRBV3-2, the J call TRBJ1-1; the D call in the table, TRBD1, was not verified against the DNA. TRBV3-2 is listed as a pseudogene. The CDR3 is made up of 16 amino acids. The CDR3 sequence: CASSQRQGAGGTEAFF. As DNA, the CDR3 is TGTGCCAGCAGCCAAAGGCAGGGGGCTGGTGGCACTGAAGCTTTCTTT.

In its sample, this clonotype was seen many times. This chain links TRBV12-5 with TRBJ1-2; D is undetermined. The V gene lost 6 bases and the J gene lost 5 bases, with 16 bases spanning the gap. Germline V gene lookup returns CDR1 LGHNT and CDR2 FRNRAP. The CDR3 is made up of 14 amino acids. The CDR3 DNA sequence: TGTGCTAGTGGCTACCCTCCTGGAGCTTATGGCTACACCTTC. Residues: CASGYPPGAYGYTF. Full variable domain (outside the CDR3, taken from reference TRBV12-5 and TRBJ1-2): DARVTQTPRHKVTEMGQEVTMRCQPILGHNTVFWYRQTMMQGLELLAYFRNRAPLDDSGMPKDRFSAEMPDATLATLKIQPSEPRDSAVYFCASGYPPGAYGYTFGSGTRLTVV.

V usage is TRBV18 and J usage is TRBJ1-3; 9 bases line up with TRBD1. The germline V gene encodes CDR1 KGHSH and CDR2 LQKENI. V lost 0 bases, J lost 8 bases, and 5 bases stayed unmatched. The CDR3 is 15 residues long. CDR3 bases: TGTGCCAGCTCACCACCGGGACAGGGTTGGCACACCATATATTTT. Translation: CASSPPGQGWHTIYF.

Ten or more counts support this clonotype. The chain recombines TRBV9 with TRBJ1-2, with a weak D call TRBD1 (5 bases). Trimming stripped 2 bases from V and 4 bases from J, with 15 bases between. This CDR3 has 15 residues. The germline CDR1 and CDR2 sequences are SGDLS and YYNGEE. The CDR3 loop is CASSVAGTVIYGYTF. DNA of the CDR3: TGTGCCAGCAGCGTTGCCGGGACGGTGATCTATGGCTACACCTTC.

This clonotype showed up many times. The chain uses TRBV27 and TRBJ1-6; TRBD1 is a possible D gene (6 bases). The CDR3 spans 15 residues. With 3 bases removed from V and 7 bases from J, the gap between germline ends came to 13 bases. Germline assignment: CDR1 MNHEY and CDR2 SMNVEV (reference sequence). CDR3 in DNA: TGTGCCAGCAGTTTCGACGGGGGCGCGAATTCACCCCTCCACTTT. Translating gives CASSFDGGANSPLHF.

This clonotype was detected a few times. V usage is TRBV5-1 and J usage is TRBJ2-1; the match to TRBD2 covers 12 bases. V lost 0 bases to trimming and J lost 4 bases; unmatched junction nucleotides: 5. In germline, CDR1 is SGHRS, CDR2 YFSETQ. This CDR3 spans 17 amino acids. The CDR3 coding sequence is TGCGCCAGCAGCTTGGATCTAGCGGGAGGGAAGTACAATGAGCAGTTCTTC. It translates to CASSLDLAGGKYNEQFF. Variable domain in full (rest from reference TRBV5-1 and TRBJ2-1): KAGVTQTPRYLIKTRGQQVTLSCSPISGHRSVSWYQQTPGQGLQFLFEYFSETQRNKGNFPGRFSGRQFSNSRSEMNVSTLELGDSALYLCASSLDLAGGKYNEQFFGPGTRLTVL.

The chain carries TRBV20-1 and TRBJ1-1; TRBD1 matches at 7 bases. CDR1 DFQATT and CDR2 SNEGSKA come from the germline V gene (reference sequence). The J segment lost 1 base and the V segment lost 5 bases, leaving 4 bases of the junction unmatched. The CDR3 has 13 residues. The DNA of the CDR3 is TGCAGTGCTCCAGGGGGGGGGAACACTGAAGCTTTCTTT. This translates into CSAPGGGNTEAFF.

Many counts were recorded for this clonotype. This chain uses TRBV28 with TRBJ1-6; D uncertain. Germline CDR1 is MDHEN and CDR2 is SYDVKM. The CDR3 covers 12 residues. Deletions cut 7 bases from V and 12 bases from J, with 13 bases between. The CDR3 loop reads CASTPPRGPLHF. The CDR3 region has the DNA TGTGCCAGCACGCCCCCACGAGGACCCCTCCACTTT.

This clonotype was seen a handful of times. This sequence joins TRBV18 and TRBJ2-1; 7 nucleotides line up with TRBD2. The CDR3 is 16 amino acids. V lost 6 bases and J lost 1; bases outside the gene matches: 9. In germline, CDR1 is KGHSH, CDR2 LQKENI. The CDR3 DNA reads as TGTGCCAGCTCGCCTTTTTCTAGCGGATCCTACAATGAGCAGTTCTTC. It specifies CASSPFSSGSYNEQFF.

Only a few counts were recorded for this clonotype. The chain has TRBV3-1 and TRBJ2-7, with 8 positions matching TRBD2. Germline assignment: CDR1 LGHDT and CDR2 YNNKEL (reference sequence). The CDR3 totals 18 residues. The trim removed 1 base at V and 5 bases at J, leaving 16 bases unmatched. The CDR3 nucleotides read TGTGCCAGCAGCCAAGTACCGTATTTAAGAGCGGGAGTTCACGAGCAGTACTTC. It yields the protein CASSQVPYLRAGVHEQYF.

This clonotype was counted many times. The V and J genes are TRBV29-1 and TRBJ1-1, with 7 bases lining up with TRBD1. Germline CDR1 SQVTM, CDR2 ANQGSEA. The V segment lost 6 bases and the J segment 3 bases; nucleotides outside the gene matches: 10. The CDR3 has 14 residues. The CDR3 here is CSVGDRVYDTEAFF. As DNA, the CDR3 is TGCAGCGTCGGCGACAGGGTATATGACACTGAAGCTTTCTTT.

This clonotype was counted many times. The chain combines TRBV28 with TRBJ1-4; D call uncertain. This CDR3 region has 13 residues. Looked up from germline, CDR1 is MDHEN and CDR2 is SYDVKM. The V end was cut by 3 bases, the J end by 4 bases, with 6 bases between. The CDR3 loop reads CASSLRRNEKLFF. For the CDR3, the DNA is TGTGCCAGCAGTTTGAGGCGTAATGAAAAACTGTTTTTT.

The rearrangement joins TRBV6-1 to TRBJ2-7, with D unclear. CDR1 and CDR2 from the germline V gene are MNHNS and SASEGT. V was shortened by 0 bases and J by 4 bases, with 19 bases between the two germline ends. This CDR3 is 17 amino acids long. CDR3 nucleotide sequence: TGTGCCAGCAGTGAAGCGGAGCCTGGGGTGAGAGGTTACGAGCAGTACTTC. This gives the protein CASSEAEPGVRGYEQYF.

This clonotype was recorded at least ten times. The V call is TRBV7-3, the J call TRBJ2-6, with D perhaps being TRBD1 or TRBD2 (5 bases each). The V gene's germline CDR1 is SGHTA and CDR2 FQGTGA. V lost 5 bases and J lost 2, with 13 bases in between. The CDR3 loop spans 16 amino acids. CDR3 nucleotides: TGTGCCAGCAGCCGAGGGGCGGGTGCTGGGGCCAACGTCCTGACTTTC. Encoded protein: CASSRGAGAGANVLTF.

The rearrangement links TRBV7-9 to TRBJ1-1; D is unresolved. Trimming shortened V by 5 bases and J by 5 bases, and 9 bases separated the two germline ends. From germline, CDR1 is SEHNR and CDR2 FQNEAQ (reference sequence). The CDR3 runs 12 residues. CDR3 sequence (DNA): TGTGCCAGCAGCCCCCGCGGAACTGAAGCTTTCTTT. Its protein is CASSPRGTEAFF.

This clonotype has just a few counts. V and J are TRBV4-3 and TRBJ2-7, with D unclear. Between the trimmed V and J ends, which lost 3 bases and 6 bases, there was a span of 15 bases. The CDR3 is made up of 14 amino acids. CDR1 is LGHNA, CDR2 YSLEER, per germline. Here the CDR3 reads CASSQTWVEGEQYF. The DNA for the CDR3 is TGCGCCAGCAGCCAGACCTGGGTCGAAGGCGAGCAGTACTTC.

In this sample, this clonotype turned up many times. V gene TRBV7-3 combines with J gene TRBJ2-3; D not certain. V lost 1 base and J lost 1, with 3 bases in between. Germline CDR1 is SGHTA and CDR2 is FQGTGA. This CDR3 region has 13 residues. The CDR3 coding sequence is TGTGCCAGCAGCTTAAGGCGCACAGATACGCAGTATTTT. Protein sequence: CASSLRRTDTQYF.

This clonotype was observed at least ten times. The V call is TRBV7-2, the J call TRBJ2-3; 11 positions agree with TRBD2. Trimming cost V 4 bases and J 0 bases; bases outside gene matches: 0. Germline CDR1 SGHTA, CDR2 FQGNSA. The CDR3 has 15 amino acids. This CDR3 is CASSWTSGSTDTQYF. CDR3 nucleotides: TGTGCCAGCAGCTGGACTAGCGGGAGCACAGATACGCAGTATTTT.

In this sample, this clonotype turned up many times. This sequence joins TRBV6-5 and TRBJ2-7; D might be TRBD1 (6 bases). Deletions cut 6 bases from V and 0 bases from J, with 15 bases between. Germline V CDR1 and CDR2: MNHEY, SVGAGI. The CDR3 covers 15 residues. CDR3 sequence reads: CASSLAGAYSYEQYF. As DNA, the CDR3 is TGTGCCAGCAGCCTAGCAGGGGCGTACTCCTACGAGCAGTACTTC.

There are a few counts of this clonotype. This chain uses TRBV19 with TRBJ2-3; D is ambiguous. The V gene lost 3 bases and the J gene lost 0 bases, with 16 bases spanning the gap. Germline V gene lookup returns CDR1 LNHDA and CDR2 SQIVND (reference sequence). This CDR3 region has 17 residues. The CDR3 sequence: CASSMNGLRSSTDTQYF. The CDR3, as DNA: TGTGCCAGTAGTATGAACGGGCTGAGGTCTAGCACAGATACGCAGTATTTT.

This clonotype was observed at least ten times. This chain connects TRBV13 to TRBJ1-2, with 9 bases lining up with TRBD1. The CDR3 runs to 15 residues. V lost 5 bases, J lost 5 bases, and 9 bases stayed unmatched. The germline V gene encodes CDR1 PRHDT and CDR2 FYEKMQ (reference sequence). The chain's CDR3 is CASSPRTGVEYGYTF. CDR3 bases: TGTGCCAGCAGCCCCCGGACAGGGGTAGAATATGGCTACACCTTC.

In its sample, this clonotype was seen many times. The chain links TRBV20-1 to TRBJ2-4; D is unresolved. Germline CDR1 and CDR2: DFQATT and SNEGSKA (reference sequence). The CDR3 runs 10 residues. The V and J ends lost 6 bases and 11 bases respectively, with 11 bases between them. CDR3 residues: CSARNVVQYF. Written as DNA, the CDR3 is TGCAGTGCCCGTAACGTGGTTCAGTACTTC.

This clonotype has more than one count but fewer than ten. The chain uses TRBV7-6 and TRBJ2-1; D unclear. Per germline, CDR1 SGHVS and CDR2 FNYEAQ. Trimming shortened V by 5 bases and J by 5 bases, and 16 bases separated the two germline ends. This CDR3 comprises 15 residues. CDR3: CASSPPEGINNEQFF. Written as DNA, the CDR3 is TGTGCCAGCAGCCCCCCGGAAGGGATAAACAATGAGCAGTTCTTC.

This clonotype was counted a few times. This chain connects TRBV10-3 to TRBJ2-7; D is uncertain. The CDR3 extends over 12 amino acids. CDR1 and CDR2 (germline): ENHRY, SYGVKD. Trimming left V 10 bases short and J 6 bases short, with 16 bases between. The CDR3 nucleotides are TGTGCCACTGAGGATTTGGGGATCGAGCAGTACTTC. This sequence encodes CATEDLGIEQYF.

This clonotype occurred many times. The chain recombines TRBV24-1 with TRBJ2-3; the D is unclear. There are 15 residues in the CDR3. Germline V gives CDR1 KGHDR, CDR2 SFDVKD. Trimming took off 4 bases at V and 3 bases at J, with 13 bases between the two ends. This chain's CDR3 is CATSDPLLSTDTQYF. The DNA of the CDR3 is TGTGCCACCAGTGACCCACTCCTCTCTACAGATACGCAGTATTTT.

This clonotype was recorded many times. The CDR3 sequence is CASSPQTSGTQGEQFF. In DNA form, the CDR3 reads TGTGCCAGCAGTCCTCAGACTAGCGGGACCCAGGGGGAGCAGTTCTTC. This chain links TRBV27 with TRBJ2-1, with TRBD2 matching over 11 bases. Germline lookup yields CDR1 MNHEY and CDR2 SMNVEV (reference sequence). The V segment lost 5 bases and the J segment 10 bases; nucleotides outside the gene matches: 13. CDR3 size: 16 residues.

This clonotype occurred many times. This chain links TRBV20-1 with TRBJ1-6, with TRBD1 as a possible D gene (5 bases). This CDR3 region has 16 residues. CDR1 and CDR2 from the germline V gene are DFQATT and SNEGSKA (reference sequence). The germline V and J ends were trimmed by 0 bases and 7 bases, with 16 bases remaining between them. CDR3 protein: CSARDGGSTENSPLHF. CDR3 DNA sequence: TGCAGTGCTAGAGATGGAGGTTCGACAGAGAATTCACCCCTCCACTTT.

This clonotype was seen repeatedly, ten times or more. This chain connects TRBV4-2 to TRBJ2-3; D possibly matches TRBD1 or TRBD2 (6 bases each). The CDR3 runs to 16 residues. Germline CDR1 reads LGHNA; CDR2 reads YNFKEQ. The V end lost 0 bases, the J end lost 4 bases, and 14 bases lay between the germline ends. This CDR3 reads CASSQEEGGGSDTQYF. The DNA of the CDR3 is TGTGCCAGCAGCCAAGAGGAGGGGGGCGGGTCAGATACGCAGTATTTT.

This clonotype has just a few counts. V gene TRBV7-3 combines with J gene TRBJ2-1; D remains unclear. Germline V gene sequence: CDR1 SGHTA, CDR2 FQGTGA. Trimming stripped 5 bases from V and 11 bases from J, with 16 bases between. The CDR3 is 13 amino acids. CDR3 sequence (DNA): TGTGCCAGCAGCCCTACTCCCACAATTCAGCAGTTCTTC. Protein: CASSPTPTIQQFF.